This TCR beta chain was sequenced during a study of sequential checkpoint blockade in melanoma. About the research overall: Both treatment sequences were followed by maintenance nivolumab.

The method was immunoSEQ multiplex PCR; TCRdb's version includes in-frame clones alone and lacks a portion of them. The table lists about 6,100 clones, roughly 52% of them singletons, with around a sixth in the top ten. Treatment reported: randomized to nivolumab then ipilimumab (arm A) or the reverse (arm B). No patient had prior DNA-damaging chemotherapy. Live CD3+CD8+ CD19− CD56− cells were sorted from PBMCs. Losses at the gene ends were 2 bases for V and 2 bases for J; bases not matched to a gene: 3. Germline values: CDR1 LNHNV, CDR2 YYDKDF (reference sequence). The CDR3 runs to 14 residues. Sequences were derived from CD8+ T cells sorted from blood (inferred from file names), sampled from a patient given nivolumab and ipilimumab in sequence. This sequence joins TRBV15 and TRBJ2-7; 7 nucleotides align to TRBD2. The receptor's source is a human donor with melanoma. CDR3 DNA: TGTGCCACCAGCAGAAACAGCGGGGCCTACGAGCAGTACTTC. It specifies CATSRNSGAYEQYF.